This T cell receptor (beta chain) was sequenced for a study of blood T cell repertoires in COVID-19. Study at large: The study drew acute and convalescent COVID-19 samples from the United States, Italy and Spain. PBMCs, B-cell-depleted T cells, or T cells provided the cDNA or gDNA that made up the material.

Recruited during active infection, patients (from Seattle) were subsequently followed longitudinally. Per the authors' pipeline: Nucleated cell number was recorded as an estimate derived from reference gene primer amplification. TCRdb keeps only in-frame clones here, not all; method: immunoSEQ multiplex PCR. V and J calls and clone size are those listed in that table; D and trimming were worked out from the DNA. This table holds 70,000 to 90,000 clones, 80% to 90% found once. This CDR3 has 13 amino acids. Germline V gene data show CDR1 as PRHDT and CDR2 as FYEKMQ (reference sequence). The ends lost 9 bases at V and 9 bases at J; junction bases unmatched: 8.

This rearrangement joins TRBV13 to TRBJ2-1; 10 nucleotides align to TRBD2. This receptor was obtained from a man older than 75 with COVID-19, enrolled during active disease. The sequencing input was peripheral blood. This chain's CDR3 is CASKRGGLGEQFF. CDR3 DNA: TGTGCCAGTAAGCGGGGGGGCCTCGGTGAGCAGTTCTTC. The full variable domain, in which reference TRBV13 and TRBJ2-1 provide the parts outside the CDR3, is AAGVIQSPRHLIKEKRETATLKCYPIPRHDTVYWYQQGPGQDPQFLISFYEKMQSDKGSIPDRFSAQQFSDYHSELNMSSLELGDSALYFCASKRGGLGEQFFGPGTRLTVL.